These T cell receptor beta chains were read from a single sample in a study of neurological immune-mediated disorders. One entry per CDR3 protein, called by TCRdb with MiXCR from the 5' RACE reads. This sample has about 50,000 distinct CDR3 sequences, with around 17% found just once. Sequencing was carried out using PBMCs. The source is a man aged 55 to 70 in good health. CDR3s include the opening cysteine and the closing phenylalanine or tryptophan. Each record gives: V gene, J gene, CDR3 protein.

>TRBV27|TRBJ2-3
CASSLSDGTSPASTDTQYF
>TRBV20-1|TRBJ2-7
CSARDWAGGYEQYF
>TRBV4-2|TRBJ2-5
CASSQAEGEQETQYF
>TRBV4-1|TRBJ2-1
CASRLALSSYNEQFF
>TRBV7-2|TRBJ2-3
CASSLGSGGPTDTQYF
>TRBV7-9|TRBJ1-6
CASSPPTVDNSPLHF
>TRBV3-1|TRBJ2-3
CASSPTRGTDTQYF
>TRBV7-8|TRBJ2-1
CASSKALAGVSNEQFF
>TRBV5-1|TRBJ1-4
CASSLGTADEKLFF
>TRBV25-1|TRBJ2-1
CASSELRGARGNEQFF
>TRBV5-5|TRBJ1-1
CVSSFMNTEALF
>TRBV6-5|TRBJ2-2
CAAANTGELFF
>TRBV5-5|TRBJ2-7
CASSLGTGTVIEQYF
>TRBV10-3|TRBJ2-1
CAISGLAGGAQFF
>TRBV20-1|TRBJ2-6
CSASPSSGANVLTF
>TRBV20-1|TRBJ1-4
CSALRGNEKLFF
>TRBV20-1|TRBJ2-1
CSLGLAPDEQFF
>TRBV20-1|TRBJ1-1
CSALGLRQVEAFF
>TRBV10-3|TRBJ1-5
CAISESASNQPQHF
>TRBV7-2|TRBJ2-7
CASSLVPGPYEQYF
>TRBV14|TRBJ2-1
CASSLFTLVGEFGEQFF
>TRBV2|TRBJ1-6
CASSEASGPKNSPLHF
>TRBV5-1|TRBJ2-7
CASSLRYEPYF
>TRBV28|TRBJ2-7
CASNLFELSRPYEQYF
>TRBV7-2|TRBJ2-3
CASSSRAIGSDTQYF
>TRBV5-1|TRBJ2-7
CASSPSGTAGAEQYF
>TRBV3-1|TRBJ2-2
CASNPNTGELFF
>TRBV7-2|TRBJ1-3
CASSLGRAGASGNTIYF
>TRBV3-1|TRBJ2-1
CDELAGAPYNEQFF
>TRBV6-1|TRBJ1-5
CASSRQGWNQPQHF
>TRBV29-1|TRBJ2-5
CSVGAGEETQYF
>TRBV7-2|TRBJ2-1
CASSRVAGGRSYGEQFF
>TRBV12-3/TRBV12-4|TRBJ1-2
CASSLKGHGVGGYTF
>TRBV9|TRBJ1-1
CASSVAMENTEAFF
>TRBV28|TRBJ2-1
CASSSGGSPNEQFF
>TRBV15|TRBJ2-6
CATSKGGAGANVLTF
>TRBV7-9|TRBJ2-3
CATTWGGSLADTQYF
>TRBV29-1|TRBJ2-1
CSIGVGGYNEQFF
>TRBV7-2|TRBJ2-4
CASSSQGSWGEDIQYF
>TRBV20-1|TRBJ2-1
CSARKRDFSNEQFF
>TRBV10-3|TRBJ2-5
CAIRGQGETQYF
>TRBV28|TRBJ2-2
CASSPRGELFF
>TRBV29-1|TRBJ2-1
CSVAKSAPGNEQFF